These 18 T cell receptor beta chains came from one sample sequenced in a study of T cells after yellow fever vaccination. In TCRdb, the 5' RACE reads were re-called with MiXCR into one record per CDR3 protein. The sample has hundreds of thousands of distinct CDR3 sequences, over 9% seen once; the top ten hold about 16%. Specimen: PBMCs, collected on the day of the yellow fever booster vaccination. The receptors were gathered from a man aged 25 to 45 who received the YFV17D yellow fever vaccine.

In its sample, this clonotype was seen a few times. The CDR3 coding sequence is TGCGCCAGCACCGGTGGAATGGAGACCCAGTACTTC. It is translated as CASTGGMETQYF. The chain couples TRBV5-1 to TRBJ2-5; the D is unclear. CDR3 length equals 12 residues. The germline V and J ends were trimmed by 6 bases and 5 bases, with 11 bases remaining between them. Looked up from germline, CDR1 is SGHRS and CDR2 is YFSETQ. Full variable domain (remainder filled in from reference TRBV5-1 and TRBJ2-5): KAGVTQTPRYLIKTRGQQVTLSCSPISGHRSVSWYQQTPGQGLQFLFEYFSETQRNKGNFPGRFSGRQFSNSRSEMNVSTLELGDSALYLCASTGGMETQYFGPGTRLLVL.

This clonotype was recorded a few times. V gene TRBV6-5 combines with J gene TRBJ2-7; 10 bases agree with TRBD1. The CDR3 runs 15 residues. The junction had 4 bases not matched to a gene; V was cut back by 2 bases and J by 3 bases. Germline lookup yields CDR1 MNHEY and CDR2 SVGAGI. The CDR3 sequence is CASSYLRTGGYEQYF. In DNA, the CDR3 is TGTGCCAGCAGTTACCTCCGGACAGGGGGCTACGAGCAGTACTTC.

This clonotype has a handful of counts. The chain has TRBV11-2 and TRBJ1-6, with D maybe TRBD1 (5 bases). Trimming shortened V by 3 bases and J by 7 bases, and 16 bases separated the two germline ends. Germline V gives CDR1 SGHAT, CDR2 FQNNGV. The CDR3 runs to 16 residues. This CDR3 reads CASSFTLRGSNSPLHF. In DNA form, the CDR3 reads TGTGCCAGCAGCTTCACTCTAAGGGGTTCCAATTCACCCCTCCACTTT.

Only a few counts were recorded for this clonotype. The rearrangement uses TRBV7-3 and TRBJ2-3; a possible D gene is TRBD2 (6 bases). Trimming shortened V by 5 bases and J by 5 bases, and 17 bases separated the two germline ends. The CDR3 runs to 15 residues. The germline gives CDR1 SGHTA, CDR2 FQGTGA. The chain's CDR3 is CASSTSNGAVDTQYF. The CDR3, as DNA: TGTGCCAGCAGCACTAGCAATGGGGCCGTAGATACGCAGTATTTT.

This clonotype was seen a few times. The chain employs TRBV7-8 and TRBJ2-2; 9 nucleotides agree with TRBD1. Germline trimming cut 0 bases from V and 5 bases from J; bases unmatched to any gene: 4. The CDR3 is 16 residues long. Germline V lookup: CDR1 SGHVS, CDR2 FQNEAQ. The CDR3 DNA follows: TGTGCCAGCAGCTTAGCGTTCGGGACAGGGACCGGGGAGCTGTTTTTT. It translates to CASSLAFGTGTGELFF.

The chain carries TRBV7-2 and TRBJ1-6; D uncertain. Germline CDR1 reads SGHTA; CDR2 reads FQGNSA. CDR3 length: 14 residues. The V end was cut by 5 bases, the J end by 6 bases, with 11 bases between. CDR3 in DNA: TGTGCCAGCAGCGCGGGCTGGGGTAATTCACCCCTCCACTTT. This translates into CASSAGWGNSPLHF. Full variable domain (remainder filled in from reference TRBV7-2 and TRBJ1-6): GAGVSQSPSNKVTEKGKDVELRCDPISGHTALYWYRQSLGQGLEFLIYFQGNSAPDKSGLPSDRFSAERTGGSVSTLTIQRTQQEDSAVYLCASSAGWGNSPLHFGNGTRLTVT.

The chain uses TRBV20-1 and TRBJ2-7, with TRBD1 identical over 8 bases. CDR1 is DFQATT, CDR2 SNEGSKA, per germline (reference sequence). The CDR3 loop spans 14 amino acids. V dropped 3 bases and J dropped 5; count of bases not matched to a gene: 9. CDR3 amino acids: CSASGRQGIDEQYF. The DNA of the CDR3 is TGCAGTGCTAGCGGTAGACAGGGGATCGACGAGCAGTACTTC.

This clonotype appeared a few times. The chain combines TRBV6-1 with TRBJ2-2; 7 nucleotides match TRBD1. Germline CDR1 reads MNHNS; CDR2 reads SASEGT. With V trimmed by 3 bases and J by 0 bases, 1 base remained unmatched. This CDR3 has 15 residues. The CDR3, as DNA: TGTGCCAGCAGTGAGGGACAGCCGAACACCGGGGAGCTGTTTTTT. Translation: CASSEGQPNTGELFF.

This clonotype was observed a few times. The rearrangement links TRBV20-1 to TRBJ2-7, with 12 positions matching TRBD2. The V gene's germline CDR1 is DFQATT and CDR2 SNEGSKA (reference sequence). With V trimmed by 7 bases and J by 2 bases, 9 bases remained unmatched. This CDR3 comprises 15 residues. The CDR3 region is CSGIRTSGIAYEQYF. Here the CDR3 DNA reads TGCAGTGGTATCAGGACTAGCGGGATAGCCTACGAGCAGTACTTC.

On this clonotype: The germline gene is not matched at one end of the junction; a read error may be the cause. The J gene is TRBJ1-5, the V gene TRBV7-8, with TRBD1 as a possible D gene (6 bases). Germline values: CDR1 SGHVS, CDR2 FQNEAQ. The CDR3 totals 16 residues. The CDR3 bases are TGTGCTAGCAGCACCGGGGGCACATATAGCAATCAGCCCCAGCATTTT. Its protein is CASSTGGTYSNQPQHF. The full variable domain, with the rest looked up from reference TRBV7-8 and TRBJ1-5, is GAGVSQSPRYKVAKRGQDVALRCDPISGHVSLFWYQQALGQGPEFLTYFQNEAQLDKSGLPSDRFFAERPEGSVSTLKIQRTQQEDSAVYLCASSTGGTYSNQPQHFGDGTRLSIL.

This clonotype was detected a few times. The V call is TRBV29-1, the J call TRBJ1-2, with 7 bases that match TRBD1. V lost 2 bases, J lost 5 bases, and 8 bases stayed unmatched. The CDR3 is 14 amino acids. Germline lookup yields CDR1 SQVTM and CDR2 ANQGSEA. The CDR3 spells CSVEIIRGLYGYTF. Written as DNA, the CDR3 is TGCAGCGTTGAAATAATAAGGGGGCTTTATGGCTACACCTTC.

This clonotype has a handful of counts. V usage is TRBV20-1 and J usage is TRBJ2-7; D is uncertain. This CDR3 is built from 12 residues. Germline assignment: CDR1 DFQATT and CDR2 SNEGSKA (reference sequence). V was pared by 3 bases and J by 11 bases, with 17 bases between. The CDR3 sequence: CSARSSGLAEYF. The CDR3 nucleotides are TGCAGTGCTAGGAGCTCGGGTCTTGCGGAGTACTTC.

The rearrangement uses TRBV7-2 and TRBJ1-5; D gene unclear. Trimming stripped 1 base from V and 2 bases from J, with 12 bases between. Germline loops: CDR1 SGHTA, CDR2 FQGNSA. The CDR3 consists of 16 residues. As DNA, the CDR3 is TGTGCCAGCAGCTTAGGAGGCCCAACGGGCAATCAGCCCCAGCATTTT. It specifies CASSLGGPTGNQPQHF.

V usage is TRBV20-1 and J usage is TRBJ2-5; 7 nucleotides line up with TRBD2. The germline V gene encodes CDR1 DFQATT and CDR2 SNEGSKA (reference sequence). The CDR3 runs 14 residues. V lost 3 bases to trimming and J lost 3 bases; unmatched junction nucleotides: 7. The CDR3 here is CSASSGTMEETQYF. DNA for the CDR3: TGCAGTGCTAGTTCTGGGACTATGGAAGAGACCCAGTACTTC.

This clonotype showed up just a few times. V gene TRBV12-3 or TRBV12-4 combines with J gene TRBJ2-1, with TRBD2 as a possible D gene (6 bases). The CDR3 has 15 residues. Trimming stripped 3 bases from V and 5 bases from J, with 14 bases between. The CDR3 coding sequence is TGTGCCAGCAGTTTCGGAGGGAGTGTGAACAATGAGCAGTTCTTC. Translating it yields CASSFGGSVNNEQFF.

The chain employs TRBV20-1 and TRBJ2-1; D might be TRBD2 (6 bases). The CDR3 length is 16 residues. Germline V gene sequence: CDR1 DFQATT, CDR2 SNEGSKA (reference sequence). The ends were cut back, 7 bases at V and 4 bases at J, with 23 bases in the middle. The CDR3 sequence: CSVSPPSDPMYNEQFF. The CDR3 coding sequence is TGCAGTGTCTCTCCCCCTAGCGATCCTATGTACAATGAGCAGTTCTTC.

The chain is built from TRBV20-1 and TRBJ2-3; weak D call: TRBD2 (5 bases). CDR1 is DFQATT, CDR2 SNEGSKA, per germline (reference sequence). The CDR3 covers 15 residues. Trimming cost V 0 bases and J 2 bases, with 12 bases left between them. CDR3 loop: CSARDGRAYTDTQYF. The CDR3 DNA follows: TGCAGTGCTAGAGACGGGCGGGCGTACACAGATACGCAGTATTTT.

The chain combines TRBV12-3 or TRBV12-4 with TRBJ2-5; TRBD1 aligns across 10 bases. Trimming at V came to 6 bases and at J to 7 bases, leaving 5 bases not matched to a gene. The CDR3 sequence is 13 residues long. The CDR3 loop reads CASRGQGWLTQYF. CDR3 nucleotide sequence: TGTGCCAGCAGGGGACAGGGGTGGTTGACCCAGTACTTC.